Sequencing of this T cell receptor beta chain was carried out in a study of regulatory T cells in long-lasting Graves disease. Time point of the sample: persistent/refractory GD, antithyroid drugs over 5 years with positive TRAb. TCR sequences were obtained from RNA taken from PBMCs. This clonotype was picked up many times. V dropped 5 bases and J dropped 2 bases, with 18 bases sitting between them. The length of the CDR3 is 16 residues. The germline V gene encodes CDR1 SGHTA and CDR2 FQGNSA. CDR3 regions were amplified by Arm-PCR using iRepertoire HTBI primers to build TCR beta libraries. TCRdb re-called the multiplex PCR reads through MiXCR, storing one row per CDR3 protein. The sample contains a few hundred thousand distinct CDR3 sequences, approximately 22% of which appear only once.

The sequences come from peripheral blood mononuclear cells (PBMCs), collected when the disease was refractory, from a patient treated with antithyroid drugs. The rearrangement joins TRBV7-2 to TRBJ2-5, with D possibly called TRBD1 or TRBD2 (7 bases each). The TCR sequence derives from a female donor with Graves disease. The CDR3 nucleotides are TGTGCCAGCAGCCCCCAGGGGGGGGGGCTTCAAGAGACCCAGTACTTC. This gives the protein CASSPQGGGLQETQYF.